These T cell receptor beta chains were read from a single sample in a study of blood T cell repertoires in COVID-19. Here immunoSEQ multiplex PCR was the method, and the copy in TCRdb shows in-frame clones only, minus some. The sample consists of roughly 260,000 clones, 80% to 90% of them appearing once. The material sequenced was PBMCs or T cells enriched from blood (not recorded which). These receptors were taken from a woman between 45 and 65 years old who had recovered from COVID-19. The CDR3 runs from the conserved cysteine through the conserved F or W. The D gene is left open where the match is weak.

v_gene	d_gene	j_gene	CDR3nt	CDR3aa
TRBV5-1	TRBD1	TRBJ1-1	TGCGCCAGCAGCCCGGGGACAGGGCACATGAACACTGAAGCTTTCTTT	CASSPGTGHMNTEAFF
TRBV18	TRBD1	TRBJ1-1	TGTGCCAGTGTGACAGGGATCGTTGGGAACACTGAAGCTTTCTTT	CASVTGIVGNTEAFF
TRBV6-6	-	TRBJ1-2	TGTGCCAGCAGTTCCGTACGTGCGAATGGCTACACCTTC	CASSSVRANGYTF
TRBV7-8	-	TRBJ2-7	TGTGCCAGCAGCTTAAGTGGGCGTGGGAGTGGCGATAAGCAGTACTTC	CASSLSGRGSGDKQYF
TRBV19	-	TRBJ2-3	TGTGCCAGTACCAACCCCAGGGAATTGGGCACAGATACGCAGTATTTT	CASTNPRELGTDTQYF
TRBV19	-	TRBJ2-2	TGTGCCAGTAGTGTTCTAGTGATCGGGGAGCTGTTTTTT	CASSVLVIGELFF
TRBV27	-	TRBJ1-5	TGTGCCAGCAGTTTTAGTGGTCAGCCCCAGCATTTT	CASSFSGQPQHF
TRBV7-2	-	TRBJ2-3	TGTGCCAGCAGCTTAGCGCGAGACACAGATACGCAGTATTTT	CASSLARDTDTQYF
TRBV29-1	TRBD1	TRBJ1-1	TGCAGCGTTGAAAAGCCGGGACAGGGGCTTTTGAACACTGAAGCTTTCTTT	CSVEKPGQGLLNTEAFF
TRBV11-1	TRBD1	TRBJ2-5	TGTGCCAGCAGTTTTGGACAGGGGGCTGGAGAGACCCAGTACTTC	CASSFGQGAGETQYF
TRBV25-1	-	TRBJ2-7	TGTGCCAGCAGTGAATATCATTTCGGGCAGTACTTC	CASSEYHFGQYF
TRBV19	-	TRBJ1-6	TGTGCCAGTAGTATCGTCGGGGTGGACTCACCCCTCCACTTT	CASSIVGVDSPLHF
TRBV7-9	-	TRBJ2-5	TGTGCCGCGAGACAGGACCAAGAGACCCAGTACTTC	CAARQDQETQYF
TRBV27	-	TRBJ1-6	TGTGCCAGCAGTTTTGAAGCAGGGGCTAATTCACCCCTCCACTTT	CASSFEAGANSPLHF
TRBV3-1/TRBV3-2	TRBD2	TRBJ2-7	TGTGCCAGCAGGCTCTCCACTAGCGGGAGTCGACACGAGCAGTACTTC	CASRLSTSGSRHEQYF
TRBV27	TRBD1	TRBJ1-1	TGTGCCAGCAGTCTAATCACAGGGGGCCGAAACACTGAAGCTTTCTTT	CASSLITGGRNTEAFF
TRBV10-3	TRBD1	TRBJ2-1	TGTGCCATCAGTGAGTCTGTGACAGGGAGTAATGAGCAGTTCTTC	CAISESVTGSNEQFF
TRBV5-1	TRBD1	TRBJ2-7	TGCGCCAGCAGCTTGGGTGGGACAGGAGTACGACTAGTACCCTACGAGCAGTACTTC	CASSLGGTGVRLVPYEQYF
TRBV29-1	-	TRBJ2-2	TGCAGCGTTGCCAGGGTTGAGGAAACCGGGGAGCTGTTTTTT	CSVARVEETGELFF
TRBV5-6	-	TRBJ2-1	TGTGCCAGCTGCCCCCAACCGGGTAATGAGCAGTTCTTC	CASCPQPGNEQFF